Below, one TCR beta chain is given with its context. This sample was taken from a study of shared clonotypes between healthy human individuals. The table came from immunoSEQ multiplex PCR; TCRdb's copy has only in-frame clones and leaves some out. The sample records millions of clones, 85% to 95% being singletons. Sequencing used naive CD4+ T cells sorted from blood. Subset defined: CD45RA+ positively selected. The sequence derives from a man aged 18 to 29 in good health.

CDR3 nucleotides: TGTGCCAGCAGTGAAGATGGGAGGAACGAGCAGTACTTC. Translating it yields CASSEDGRNEQYF. The chain uses TRBV2 and TRBJ2-7, with D possibly TRBD2 on 6 matching bases. The CDR3 loop spans 13 amino acids. Germline lookup yields CDR1 SNHLY and CDR2 FYNNEI. The V end lost 1 base, the J end lost 5 bases, and 9 bases lay between the germline ends.